The rows below give T cell receptor beta chains drawn from one sample of a study of CD8 T cells in Susac syndrome. TCRdb passed the immunoSEQ multiplex PCR reads through MiXCR, listing each CDR3 protein once. The data contain about 140,000 distinct CDR3 sequences, approximately 95% of them singletons. Sequenced input: CD4+ T cells from PBMCs. Source of these receptors: a human donor with Susac syndrome. Each CDR3 is given with its conserved first and last residue. The D gene is left open where the match is weak. Some rows mark clone size as missing; the rest say once, few, many or name a class of expanded clone.

d_call	v_call	j_call	clone_size	cdr3_aa	cdr3_nt
-	TRBV20-1	TRBJ1-2	-	CSPSGGAGYGYTF	TGCAGCCCCTCTGGGGGAGCGGGGTATGGCTACACCTTC
-	TRBV29-1	TRBJ1-1	once	CSVVGAFF	TGCAGCGTTGTTGGAGCTTTCTTT
-	TRBV20-1	TRBJ1-2	-	CSASTRDGGYTF	TGCAGTGCTAGTACCAGGGACGGTGGCTACACCTTC
-	TRBV9	TRBJ2-3	-	CASSVAGLSTDTQYF	TGTGCCAGCAGCGTAGCCGGACTGAGCACAGATACGCAGTATTTT
-	TRBV28	TRBJ2-2	-	CASSSLGELFF	TGTGCCAGCAGTTCTCTAGGGGAGCTGTTTTTT
TRBD2	TRBV30	TRBJ2-1	-	CAWSAGLAGVDEQFF	TGTGCCTGGAGTGCGGGACTAGCGGGGGTTGATGAGCAGTTCTTC
TRBD1	TRBV20-1	TRBJ1-1	-	CSARATGVSTEAFF	TGCAGTGCTAGAGCCACAGGGGTGAGCACTGAAGCTTTCTTT
-	TRBV28	TRBJ2-7	-	CASRLGGQTEQYF	TGTGCCAGCAGACTGGGGGGACAGACCGAGCAGTACTTC
-	TRBV20-1	TRBJ2-7	-	CSAPKVDEQYF	TGCAGTGCCCCGAAAGTGGACGAGCAGTACTTC
-	TRBV20-1	TRBJ2-2	-	CSAYKQGEELFF	TGCAGTGCATACAAACAGGGAGAAGAGCTGTTTTTT
TRBD2	TRBV20-1	TRBJ2-3	once	CSASSGTTSTDTQYF	TGCAGTGCCTCATCCGGGACTACAAGCACAGATACGCAGTATTTT
-	TRBV20-1	TRBJ1-1	-	CSARDRGQMNTEAFF	TGCAGTGCTAGAGACAGGGGCCAAATGAACACTGAAGCTTTCTTT
TRBD1	TRBV18	TRBJ1-1	-	CASSPTRGQTEAFF	TGTGCCAGCTCACCAACCAGGGGGCAGACTGAAGCTTTCTTT
-	TRBV29-1	TRBJ2-5	-	CSGGPSRETQYF	TGCAGCGGTGGACCGTCCCGAGAGACCCAGTACTTC
-	TRBV6-2/TRBV6-3	TRBJ2-1	-	CASSYSMGGPRIEQFF	TGTGCCAGCAGTTACTCGATGGGGGGACCTCGCATTGAGCAGTTCTTC
TRBD1	TRBV30	TRBJ1-4	-	CAWSVLGTGTGEKLFF	TGTGCCTGGAGTGTACTAGGGACAGGGACGGGGGAAAAACTGTTTTTT
TRBD2	TRBV4-3	TRBJ2-6	-	CASSQGLAVYSGANVLTF	TGCGCCAGCAGCCAGGGACTAGCGGTATACTCTGGGGCCAACGTCCTGACTTTC
-	TRBV3-1	TRBJ1-5	-	CASSQDRAVKPQHF	TGTGCCAGCAGCCAAGATCGGGCGGTGAAGCCCCAGCATTTT
-	TRBV3-1	TRBJ2-7	-	CASGQFSYEQYF	TGTGCCAGCGGACAGTTTTCCTACGAGCAGTACTTC
-	TRBV11-2	TRBJ2-1	once	CASSLMLVGAKFSYNEQFF	TGTGCCAGCAGCTTAATGCTGGTGGGCGCAAAATTCTCCTACAATGAGCAGTTCTTC
-	TRBV27	TRBJ1-2	-	CASSFRGGNYGYTF	TGTGCCAGCAGTTTCCGGGGGGGTAACTATGGCTACACCTTC
-	TRBV7-9	TRBJ2-1	-	CASSLVRGSSYNEQFF	TGTGCCAGCAGCTTAGTGAGAGGAAGCTCCTACAATGAGCAGTTCTTC
TRBD2	TRBV12-3/TRBV12-4	TRBJ2-1	-	CASSERGVDSYNEQFF	TGTGCCAGCAGTGAACGGGGGGTCGACTCCTACAATGAGCAGTTCTTC
TRBD2	TRBV2	TRBJ2-1	-	CASSTGLAGASGNEQFF	TGTGCCAGCAGCACCGGACTAGCGGGGGCCTCGGGGAATGAGCAGTTCTTC
-	TRBV21-1	TRBJ1-4	once	CASRDSLNEKLFF	TGTGCCAGCAGGGACAGCCTTAATGAAAAACTGTTTTTT
-	TRBV3-1	TRBJ2-2	-	CASSPVSGELFF	TGTGCCAGCAGCCCAGTCTCCGGGGAGCTGTTTTTT
-	TRBV29-1	TRBJ2-5	-	CSATGSRETQYF	TGCAGCGCAACAGGTTCCAGGGAGACCCAGTACTTC
-	TRBV4-3	TRBJ2-3	once	CASSHLASSTDTQYF	TGCGCCAGCAGCCACCTAGCGTCTAGCACAGATACGCAGTATTTT
-	TRBV20-1	TRBJ1-1	-	CSAVMNTEAFF	TGCAGTGCGGTCATGAACACTGAAGCTTTCTTT
TRBD2	TRBV12-3/TRBV12-4	TRBJ2-3	-	CASSLGGRSTDTQYF	TGTGCCAGCAGTTTAGGCGGGAGGAGCACAGATACGCAGTATTTT
-	TRBV20-1	TRBJ1-3	-	CSARDWARGTDTIYF	TGCAGTGCTAGAGATTGGGCCAGGGGCACGGACACCATATATTTT
TRBD1	TRBV6-1	TRBJ2-6	-	CASFQNRGSGANVLTF	TGTGCCAGCTTTCAAAACAGGGGCTCTGGGGCCAACGTCCTGACTTTC
-	TRBV5-4	TRBJ2-7	-	CASSSVTGLAEQYF	TGTGCCAGCAGCTCAGTGACGGGATTGGCCGAGCAGTACTTC
-	TRBV5-1	TRBJ2-5	-	CASSLRASQYGETQYF	TGCGCCAGCAGCTTGAGGGCAAGTCAATATGGAGAGACCCAGTACTTC
TRBD1	TRBV5-1	TRBJ2-7	-	CASSLEGQRSSYEQYF	TGCGCCAGCAGCTTGGAGGGACAGCGGAGCTCCTACGAGCAGTACTTC
TRBD1	TRBV20-1	TRBJ1-2	-	CSAETGYGYTF	TGCAGTGCCGAGACAGGGTATGGCTACACCTTC
TRBD2	TRBV6-5	TRBJ2-7	-	CAASASGSYEQYF	TGTGCCGCGTCAGCTAGCGGCTCCTACGAGCAGTACTTC
-	TRBV29-1	TRBJ1-4	-	CSVEGERGAEEKLFF	TGCAGCGTTGAAGGAGAACGGGGGGCGGAGGAAAAACTGTTTTTT
TRBD2	TRBV29-1	TRBJ2-7	-	CSVAKGLAGPYEQYF	TGCAGCGTTGCCAAGGGACTAGCGGGACCCTACGAGCAGTACTTC
-	TRBV5-4	TRBJ1-1	-	CASRSDRSMNTEAFF	TGTGCCAGCAGATCCGACAGAAGTATGAACACTGAAGCTTTCTTT
-	TRBV28	TRBJ1-2	-	CASRRIIGVPGGYTF	TGTGCCAGCAGACGCATTATAGGGGTGCCGGGAGGCTACACCTTC